This TCR beta chain is from a study of technical replicates of blood from four donors. Profiled with immunoSEQ multiplex PCR; TCRdb holds only in-frame clones, not every one. The sample records about 44,000 clones, over 95% being singletons. The J segment lost 5 bases and the V segment lost 6 bases, leaving 10 bases of the junction unmatched. The CDR3 is 15 amino acids. Germline V lookup: CDR1 MNHEY, CDR2 SVGAGI. This TCR derives from a human donor in good health. The chain carries TRBV6-5 and TRBJ2-3; 8 nucleotides align to TRBD1. The specimen sequenced was T cells isolated from PBMCs. In nucleotides, the CDR3 is TGTGCCAGCAGATCTACAGGGGGTAGGGGAGATACGCAGTATTTT. This codes for CASRSTGGRGDTQYF.